Listed below are T cell receptor beta chains from one sample, sequenced in a study of T cell changes during pregnancy in multiple sclerosis. This table comes from immunoSEQ multiplex PCR, and its TCRdb copy is limited to in-frame clones, with some not included. The profile shows some 64,000 clones, around 90% of them singletons. The specimen comprised peripheral blood, sampled after pregnancy. The origin of the receptors is a female donor with multiple sclerosis, enrolled in a pregnancy study. Each CDR3 is given with its conserved first and last residue. Fields, in order: D gene, clone size, V gene, J gene, CDR3 protein, CDR3 DNA. The D gene is left open where the match is weak. Size tells how often a clone was seen (once, few, many) or the class of an expanded clone, and some rows leave it out.

D: TRBD1
size: -
V: TRBV6-5
J: TRBJ2-7
CDR3: CASSWTGALSYEQYF
DNA: TGTGCCAGCAGTTGGACAGGGGCTCTCTCCTACGAGCAGTACTTC

D: -
size: -
V: TRBV12-1
J: TRBJ2-7
CDR3: CASSFAPGQGYEQYF
DNA: TGTGCCAGCAGCTTTGCCCCGGGACAGGGCTACGAGCAGTACTTC

D: -
size: -
V: TRBV5-1
J: TRBJ2-2
CDR3: CASVEGPNTGELFF
DNA: TGCGCCAGCGTAGAGGGCCCTAACACCGGGGAGCTGTTTTTT

D: -
size: -
V: TRBV7-9
J: TRBJ2-5
CDR3: CASRFSGLGSGTQYF
DNA: TGTGCCAGCCGGTTCTCGGGACTTGGGTCAGGGACCCAGTACTTC

D: -
size: -
V: TRBV5-1
J: TRBJ1-1
CDR3: CASSSGPDRNTEAFF
DNA: TGCGCCAGCAGCTCGGGCCCGGACAGGAACACTGAAGCTTTCTTT

D: -
size: -
V: TRBV15
J: TRBJ1-1
CDR3: CATSRGKGGLTEAFF
DNA: TGTGCCACCAGCAGGGGGAAGGGAGGATTAACTGAAGCTTTCTTT

D: -
size: -
V: TRBV19
J: TRBJ2-2
CDR3: CASSLSLYGAGELFF
DNA: TGTGCCAGTAGTCTCTCCCTGTATGGAGCCGGGGAGCTGTTTTTT

D: -
size: -
V: TRBV18
J: TRBJ2-5
CDR3: CASSPRGDSGHQETQYF
DNA: TGTGCCAGCTCACCACGAGGCGATAGCGGACACCAAGAGACCCAGTACTTC

D: TRBD2
size: -
V: TRBV7-9
J: TRBJ2-3
CDR3: CASSRGLDRDTQYF
DNA: TGTGCCAGCAGCCGCGGACTAGATCGGGATACGCAGTATTTT

D: -
size: -
V: TRBV18
J: TRBJ1-3
CDR3: CASSPVDSTSGNTIYF
DNA: TGTGCCAGCTCACCAGTCGACAGCACCTCTGGAAACACCATATATTTT

D: -
size: -
V: TRBV21-1
J: TRBJ1-5
CDR3: CASSKGVRTPCQPQHF
DNA: TGTGCCAGCAGCAAAGGGGTACGGACACCTTGTCAGCCCCAGCATTTT

D: TRBD1
size: once
V: TRBV6-5
J: TRBJ2-7
CDR3: CASSQEQGVGSEQYF
DNA: TGTGCCAGCAGTCAGGAACAGGGGGTTGGTAGCGAGCAGTACTTC

D: -
size: -
V: TRBV7-9
J: TRBJ1-4
CDR3: CASSAQGGSGTNEKLFF
DNA: TGTGCCAGCAGCGCCCAGGGTGGGTCCGGAACTAATGAAAAACTGTTTTTT

D: -
size: few
V: TRBV2
J: TRBJ2-1
CDR3: CASFTGTSSYNEQFF
DNA: TGTGCCAGCTTCACGGGAACCAGCTCCTACAATGAGCAGTTCTTC

D: TRBD1
size: -
V: TRBV5-4
J: TRBJ2-5
CDR3: CASSGTEQETQYF
DNA: TGTGCCAGCAGCGGGACAGAGCAAGAGACCCAGTACTTC

D: TRBD2
size: -
V: TRBV9
J: TRBJ2-3
CDR3: CASSVRGLAATDTQYF
DNA: TGTGCCAGCAGCGTACGGGGACTAGCGGCCACAGATACGCAGTATTTT

D: -
size: -
V: TRBV30
J: TRBJ2-5
CDR3: CAWSARARTDNTETQYF
DNA: TGTGCCTGGAGTGCGAGGGCCCGGACAGACAATACGGAGACCCAGTACTTC

D: -
size: -
V: TRBV6-6
J: TRBJ2-2
CDR3: CASSYGLDRGELFF
DNA: TGTGCCAGCAGTTACGGGCTCGATCGGGGGGAGCTGTTTTTT

D: -
size: -
V: TRBV7-8
J: TRBJ1-1
CDR3: CASSAKSFEAFF
DNA: TGTGCCAGCAGCGCTAAGTCGTTTGAAGCTTTCTTT

D: -
size: -
V: TRBV11-2
J: TRBJ2-5
CDR3: CASSLAGEGGGTQYF
DNA: TGTGCCAGCAGCTTAGCGGGAGAGGGAGGAGGGACCCAGTACTTC

D: TRBD2
size: -
V: TRBV2
J: TRBJ2-4
CDR3: CASRAGLGVDIQYF
DNA: TGTGCCAGCAGGGCCGGACTAGGGGTCGACATTCAGTACTTC

D: -
size: -
V: TRBV2
J: TRBJ1-5
CDR3: CASRRSNRSNQPQHF
DNA: TGTGCCAGCCGCCGGAGTAATAGAAGCAATCAGCCCCAGCATTTT

D: TRBD1
size: -
V: TRBV6-6
J: TRBJ2-1
CDR3: CASGDRQGYNEQFF
DNA: TGTGCCAGTGGGGATCGACAGGGGTACAATGAGCAGTTCTTC

D: -
size: -
V: TRBV5-4
J: TRBJ2-2
CDR3: CASSLNGGSRGGELFF
DNA: TGTGCCAGCAGCTTAAATGGGGGGAGTCGGGGCGGGGAGCTGTTTTTT

D: TRBD2
size: -
V: TRBV9
J: TRBJ2-2
CDR3: CASSSRGSGSPGELFF
DNA: TGTGCCAGCAGCTCCCGTGGTAGCGGGAGTCCCGGGGAGCTGTTTTTT

D: TRBD1
size: -
V: TRBV5-5
J: TRBJ1-5
CDR3: CASSLADRGGPYNQPQHF
DNA: TGTGCCAGCAGCTTGGCGGACAGGGGAGGACCATACAATCAGCCCCAGCATTTT

D: TRBD1
size: -
V: TRBV2
J: TRBJ1-5
CDR3: CASNFIRDRNQPQHF
DNA: TGTGCCAGCAACTTCATCCGGGACAGGAATCAGCCCCAGCATTTT

D: -
size: many
V: TRBV7-2
J: TRBJ2-7
CDR3: CASARGGSSYEQYF
DNA: TGTGCCAGCGCCCGTGGCGGAAGCTCCTACGAGCAGTACTTC

D: TRBD1
size: -
V: TRBV18
J: TRBJ2-7
CDR3: CASSPVSGQGFYEQYF
DNA: TGTGCCAGCTCACCAGTATCCGGACAGGGATTCTACGAGCAGTACTTC

D: -
size: -
V: TRBV4-3
J: TRBJ1-2
CDR3: CASSQERSYGYTF
DNA: TGCGCCAGCAGCCAAGAGCGCTCCTATGGCTACACCTTC

D: -
size: once
V: TRBV5-4
J: TRBJ1-1
CDR3: CASSSDGRGVEAFF
DNA: TGTGCCAGCAGCTCGGACGGCAGGGGAGTTGAAGCTTTCTTT

D: TRBD2
size: -
V: TRBV10-3
J: TRBJ2-5
CDR3: CAISHGEGRETQYF
DNA: TGTGCCATCAGTCATGGGGAGGGCCGTGAGACCCAGTACTTC

D: TRBD1
size: -
V: TRBV14
J: TRBJ1-1
CDR3: CASSQDRDSQAFF
DNA: TGTGCCAGCAGCCAAGATAGGGACAGCCAAGCTTTCTTT

D: -
size: -
V: TRBV20-1
J: TRBJ2-5
CDR3: CSASGIETQYF
DNA: TGCAGTGCTAGCGGGATCGAGACCCAGTACTTC

D: -
size: -
V: TRBV4-2
J: TRBJ2-1
CDR3: CASSRGGGNNEQFF
DNA: TGTGCCAGCAGCCGGGGTGGCGGGAACAATGAGCAGTTCTTC

D: -
size: -
V: TRBV4-2
J: TRBJ2-7
CDR3: CASSQERVGEQYF
DNA: TGTGCCAGCAGCCAAGAGCGGGTGGGCGAGCAGTACTTC

D: TRBD2
size: -
V: TRBV5-1
J: TRBJ2-3
CDR3: CASSRTSGSTDTQYF
DNA: TGCGCCAGCAGCAGGACTAGCGGAAGCACAGATACGCAGTATTTT

D: TRBD2
size: once
V: TRBV7-6
J: TRBJ2-3
CDR3: CASSSVAGPDTDTQYF
DNA: TGTGCCAGCAGCTCTGTAGCGGGGCCCGACACAGATACGCAGTATTTT

D: -
size: -
V: TRBV19
J: TRBJ1-1
CDR3: CASSIDRRQEAFF
DNA: TGTGCCAGTAGTATAGATCGCCGACAGGAAGCTTTCTTT

D: TRBD1
size: -
V: TRBV5-4
J: TRBJ1-1
CDR3: CASSLGQGVTEAFF
DNA: TGTGCCAGCAGCTTAGGACAGGGGGTTACTGAAGCTTTCTTT

D: TRBD1
size: -
V: TRBV29-1
J: TRBJ1-1
CDR3: CSVIDTGGGTEAFF
DNA: TGCAGCGTTATAGACACAGGGGGAGGGACTGAAGCTTTCTTT

D: -
size: -
V: TRBV10-3
J: TRBJ1-4
CDR3: CAIGAQGSEKLFF
DNA: TGTGCCATTGGGGCTCAGGGTTCTGAAAAACTGTTTTTT

D: -
size: -
V: TRBV21-1
J: TRBJ2-3
CDR3: CASSKSSGLSTDTQYF
DNA: TGTGCCAGCAGCAAAAGTAGCGGGCTTAGCACAGATACGCAGTATTTT

D: TRBD2
size: -
V: TRBV2
J: TRBJ2-5
CDR3: CASSGIGGSETQYF
DNA: TGTGCCAGCAGTGGAATAGGCGGGAGTGAGACCCAGTACTTC

D: -
size: -
V: TRBV9
J: TRBJ1-2
CDR3: CASSVGAGLGYTF
DNA: TGTGCCAGCAGCGTAGGGGCAGGTCTTGGCTACACCTTC

D: TRBD1
size: -
V: TRBV7-9
J: TRBJ1-2
CDR3: CASSSRQGFYGYTF
DNA: TGTGCCAGCAGCTCCCGACAGGGCTTCTATGGCTACACCTTC

D: TRBD1
size: -
V: TRBV18
J: TRBJ2-7
CDR3: CASSPHRTGDSEQYF
DNA: TGTGCCAGCTCACCTCACAGGACAGGGGACTCCGAGCAGTACTTC

D: -
size: -
V: TRBV27
J: TRBJ1-1
CDR3: CASTSSGTEAFF
DNA: TGTGCCAGCACAAGTAGCGGGACTGAAGCTTTCTTT

D: TRBD1
size: -
V: TRBV25-1
J: TRBJ2-5
CDR3: CATQAGQGAETQYF
DNA: TGTGCCACCCAAGCCGGGCAGGGGGCGGAGACCCAGTACTTC

D: -
size: -
V: TRBV7-9
J: TRBJ2-5
CDR3: CASKPDQETQYF
DNA: TGTGCCAGCAAACCGGACCAAGAGACCCAGTACTTC

D: TRBD2
size: -
V: TRBV4-3
J: TRBJ2-1
CDR3: CASSQGPSGASSYNEQFF
DNA: TGCGCCAGCAGCCAAGGCCCAAGCGGGGCCAGCTCCTACAATGAGCAGTTCTTC

D: -
size: -
V: TRBV5-1
J: TRBJ2-5
CDR3: CASTLWVGAQETQYF
DNA: TGCGCCAGCACCCTTTGGGTTGGGGCCCAAGAGACCCAGTACTTC

D: TRBD1
size: -
V: TRBV19
J: TRBJ1-5
CDR3: CASSRGQGSNKGNQPQHF
DNA: TGTGCCAGTAGCAGAGGACAGGGGAGTAATAAAGGCAATCAGCCCCAGCATTTT

D: TRBD2
size: few
V: TRBV13
J: TRBJ2-1
CDR3: CASRLAGSIYNEQFF
DNA: TGTGCCAGCAGACTAGCGGGTTCGATCTACAATGAGCAGTTCTTC

D: -
size: -
V: TRBV6-4
J: TRBJ2-1
CDR3: CASSDSLTSNEQFF
DNA: TGTGCCAGCAGTGACTCCCTGACTAGCAATGAGCAGTTCTTC

D: TRBD2
size: -
V: TRBV4-1
J: TRBJ2-3
CDR3: CASSQAVSGRHTQYF
DNA: TGCGCCAGCAGCCAAGCGGTTAGCGGGAGGCATACGCAGTATTTT

D: TRBD1
size: -
V: TRBV7-9
J: TRBJ1-4
CDR3: CASSPKGQNEKLFF
DNA: TGTGCCAGCAGCCCAAAGGGACAGAATGAAAAACTGTTTTTT

D: TRBD2
size: once
V: TRBV5-1
J: TRBJ2-5
CDR3: CASSLDPSGREYF
DNA: TGCGCCAGCAGCTTGGATCCTAGCGGGAGGGAGTACTTC